The source of this T cell receptor (beta chain) is a study of blood T cell repertoires in COVID-19. Study background: From the United States, Italy and Spain came samples of acute and convalescent COVID-19. PBMCs, B-cell-depleted T cells, or T cells were the source of the cDNA or gDNA that made up the material.

The germline V gene has CDR1 SEHNR and CDR2 FQNEAQ (reference sequence). The V and J ends lost 3 bases and 6 bases respectively, with 14 bases between them. This CDR3 spans 14 amino acids. Original analysis: Nucleated cell number was recorded as an estimate derived from reference gene primer amplification. Measured with immunoSEQ multiplex PCR; TCRdb has only the in-frame clones, and not every one. V, J and clone size reflect that table, while D and trimming were determined from the DNA. The data contain approximately 70,000 clones, approximately 75% of them singletons. The J gene is TRBJ1-2, the V gene TRBV7-9; weak D call: TRBD1 (6 bases). Sequencing was done on a sample of peripheral blood. This TCR derives from a woman aged 60-70 years with acute or convalescent COVID-19. CDR3 in DNA: TGTGCCAGCAGCTTGAGCGGCAGGGGTAATGGCTACACCTTC. It codes for CASSLSGRGNGYTF.